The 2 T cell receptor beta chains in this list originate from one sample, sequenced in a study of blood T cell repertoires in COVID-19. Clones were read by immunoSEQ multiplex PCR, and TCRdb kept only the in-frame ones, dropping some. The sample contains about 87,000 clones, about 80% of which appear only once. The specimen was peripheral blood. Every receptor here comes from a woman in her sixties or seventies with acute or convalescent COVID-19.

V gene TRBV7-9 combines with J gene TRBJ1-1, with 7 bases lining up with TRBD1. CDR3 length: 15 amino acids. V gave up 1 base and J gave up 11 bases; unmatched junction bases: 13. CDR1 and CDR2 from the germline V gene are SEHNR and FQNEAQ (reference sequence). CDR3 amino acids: CASSLGTGLDLGAFF. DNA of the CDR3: TGTGCCAGCAGCTTAGGGACAGGACTCGACCTTGGGGCTTTCTTT.

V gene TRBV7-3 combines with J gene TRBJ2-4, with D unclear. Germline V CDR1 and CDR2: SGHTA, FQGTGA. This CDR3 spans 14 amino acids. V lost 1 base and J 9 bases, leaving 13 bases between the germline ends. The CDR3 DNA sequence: TGTGCCAGCAGCTTAAGTCCGGGTCAGACCATTCAGTACTTC. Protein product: CASSLSPGQTIQYF.